In this sample, the clone carrying this T cell receptor (beta chain) turned up once. Its antigen is as yet unknown. This entry belongs to a study of T cells in Graves' hyperthyroidism and ophthalmopathy. The study excluded patients with uncontrolled infection, other autoimmune disease, pregnancy or lactation. The study based diagnoses on clinical symptoms, serum thyroxine and TRAb, thyroid ultrasound and orbital computed tomography. The study, taken as a whole, reports: Most clonotypes expanded in thyroid above 0.001 were likewise present in blood. Ophthalmopathy stood apart from stable hyperthyroidism in a 13 V-J model.

From RNA transcripts, TCR beta CDR3 regions were amplified. A set of HTBI primers served as the primers for a first-round RT-PCR of the TCR CDR3. TCRdb analysed the multiplex PCR reads with MiXCR anew, one entry per CDR3 protein. The repertoire holds about 520,000 distinct CDR3 sequences, with 24% as singletons. The germline V gene has CDR1 KGHSH and CDR2 LQKENI. This CDR3 has 12 residues. V lost 6 bases to trimming and J lost 8 bases, with 13 bases between them. The rearrangement links TRBV18 to TRBJ1-2; D is undetermined. The sequenced sample consisted of blood. The receptor was derived from a woman in her thirties with Graves' ophthalmopathy. CDR3 amino acids: CASSGLMDGYTF. In DNA form, the CDR3 reads TGTGCCAGCTCCGGGTTAATGGACGGCTACACCTTC.